This entry describes one TCR beta chain. The clone's antigen remains unknown. No much larger clone is present one base from it, and per-base qualities are unavailable. The sample originates from a study of response to subunit inactivated influenza vaccine listed by TCRdb under 2018. Notes on the research overall: Deep quantitative T cell receptor repertoire profiling was used in the study to track responses to a trivalent subunit inactivated influenza vaccine. Summary of the overall study and its limitations: The authors suggested that each seasonal influenza vaccination may recruit only a limited number of new T cells.

To prepare the library, RT-PCR was applied. TCRdb lists the instrument as Illumina HiSeq 2500. TCRdb reprocessed the public reads (quality trimming at Q25 with fastp, clone calling with MiXCR) and kept in-frame beta chains. One record per CDR3 amino acid sequence lists the most common genes and DNA. Counted in this sample were about 190,000 distinct CDR3 sequences; roughly an eighth of them appeared once. The top ten clonotypes cover about 26% of the sample. V loses 6 bases at its end and J loses 0 bases; junction bases beyond the gene matches: 4. The germline V gene encodes CDR1 SGHAT and CDR2 FQNNGV. Counted from cysteine to phenylalanine, this CDR3 has 16 amino acids. The only DNA kept is the CDR3, 48 bases in frame from the first base.

The source of this sequence is a man aged 50 to 60 who received an inactivated influenza vaccine. Donor details come from another sample of the same person, matched by shared clones. The chain couples TRBV11-2 to TRBJ2-1; 11 bases in between match TRBD2. This material consisted of CD8+ T cells sorted from PBMCs, taken approximately 5 days after vaccination. The nucleotide sequence reads as follows: TGTGCCAGCAGACTAGCGGGAGCGAGCTCCTACAATGAGCAGTTCTTC. It translates to CASRLAGASSYNEQFF.